The clone carrying this T cell receptor beta chain was found a few times. What it binds is not known. TCRdb ran MiXCR on the 5' RACE reads and lists one entry per CDR3 protein. This sample yields about 560,000 distinct CDR3 sequences, of which around 15% are seen a single time; less than 10% belongs to the top ten. This record comes from a study of T-cell memory formation after mild COVID-19. Study observations and caveats: CD4/CD8 balance characterized clones contracting day 15 to 85, and CD4+ skew characterized later expanders. Mainly in CM and EM were contracting CD4+ clones; CD8+ were in EMRA.

Germline V gene sequence: CDR1 MNHEY, CDR2 SVGEGT. Between the trimmed V and J ends, which lost 6 bases and 0 bases, there was a span of 10 bases. This CDR3 region has 14 residues. The source material was PBMCs or a T cell subset sorted from them (not recorded which). This sequence originates from an adult woman who had mild COVID-19 (a few samples of this study predate the infection). Cell type and time point are not known. The chain couples TRBV6-2 or TRBV6-3 to TRBJ2-3, with a possible D match to TRBD2 (5 bases). The CDR3 bases are TGTGCCAGCAGCCGAGGGAAAAGCACAGATACGCAGTATTTT. Translating gives CASSRGKSTDTQYF.